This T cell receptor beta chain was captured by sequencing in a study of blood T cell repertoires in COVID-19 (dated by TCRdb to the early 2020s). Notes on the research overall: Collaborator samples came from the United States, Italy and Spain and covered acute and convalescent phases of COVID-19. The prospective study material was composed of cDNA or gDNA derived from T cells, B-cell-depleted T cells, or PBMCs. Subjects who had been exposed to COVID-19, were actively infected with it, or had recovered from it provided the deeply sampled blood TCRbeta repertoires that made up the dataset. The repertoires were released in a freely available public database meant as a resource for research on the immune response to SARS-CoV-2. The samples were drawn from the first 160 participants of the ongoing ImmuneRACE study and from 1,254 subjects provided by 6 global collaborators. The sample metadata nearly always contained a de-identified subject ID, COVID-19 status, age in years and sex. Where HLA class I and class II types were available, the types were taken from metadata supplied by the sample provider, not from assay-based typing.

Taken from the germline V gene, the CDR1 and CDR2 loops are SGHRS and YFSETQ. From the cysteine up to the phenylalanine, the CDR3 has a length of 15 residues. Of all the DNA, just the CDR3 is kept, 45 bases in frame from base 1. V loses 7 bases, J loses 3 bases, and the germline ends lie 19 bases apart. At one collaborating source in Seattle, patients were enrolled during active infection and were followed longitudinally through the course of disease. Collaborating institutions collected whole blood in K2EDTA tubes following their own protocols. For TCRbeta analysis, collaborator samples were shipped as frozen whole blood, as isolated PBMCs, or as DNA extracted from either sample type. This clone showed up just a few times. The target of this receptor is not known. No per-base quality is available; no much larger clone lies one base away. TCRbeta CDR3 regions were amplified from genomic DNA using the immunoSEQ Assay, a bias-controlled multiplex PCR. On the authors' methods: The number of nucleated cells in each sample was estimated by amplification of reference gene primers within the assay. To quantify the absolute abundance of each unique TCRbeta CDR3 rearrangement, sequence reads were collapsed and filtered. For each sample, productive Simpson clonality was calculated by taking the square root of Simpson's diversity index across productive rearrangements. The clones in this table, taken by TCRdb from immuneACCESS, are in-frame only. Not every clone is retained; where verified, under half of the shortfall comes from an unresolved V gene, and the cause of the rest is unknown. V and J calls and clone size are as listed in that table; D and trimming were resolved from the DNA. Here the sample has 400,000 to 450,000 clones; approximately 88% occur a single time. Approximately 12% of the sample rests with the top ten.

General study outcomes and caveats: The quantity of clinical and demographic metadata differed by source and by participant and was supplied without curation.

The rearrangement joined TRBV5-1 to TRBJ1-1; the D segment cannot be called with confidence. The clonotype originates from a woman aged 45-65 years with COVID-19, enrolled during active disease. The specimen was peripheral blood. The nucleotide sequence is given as TGCGCCAGCCCTAGCAGAGAACCTAGGGACACTGAAGCTTTCTTT. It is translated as CASPSREPRDTEAFF.